These 31 T cell receptor beta chains were all obtained from the same sample, sequenced in a study of cytomegalovirus exposure and HLA in healthy donors. TCRdb keeps only in-frame clones here, not all; method: immunoSEQ multiplex PCR. The data contain about 200,000 clones, roughly 83% of them seen just once; the ten biggest clones take up roughly 1.5%. The sample was PBMCs. The receptors were sampled from a woman aged 18-35 years in good health and CMV-seronegative.

The V gene is TRBV25-1, the J gene TRBJ1-5; TRBD1 agrees at 8 bases. The CDR3 covers 15 residues. Germline loops: CDR1 MGHDK, CDR2 SYGVNS. Germline trimming cut 2 bases from V and 6 bases from J; bases unmatched to any gene: 6. The DNA for the CDR3 is TGTGCCAGCAGTGAAGACAGGGGTACAGCTCAGCCCCAGCATTTT. This sequence encodes CASSEDRGTAQPQHF.

The J gene is TRBJ1-4, the V gene TRBV6-8; 8 positions match TRBD1. The junction had 8 bases not matched to a gene; V was cut back by 6 bases and J by 8 bases. The germline V gene encodes CDR1 MNHGY and CDR2 SAAAGT. This CDR3 has 14 amino acids. This chain's CDR3 is CASRRTGIREKLFF. The CDR3 coding sequence is TGTGCCAGCAGGCGGACAGGGATTCGCGAAAAACTGTTTTTT.

V gene TRBV5-1 combines with J gene TRBJ2-7; D is unresolved. Germline V gene sequence: CDR1 SGHRS, CDR2 YFSETQ. CDR3 length: 14 residues. With 7 bases removed from V and 3 bases from J, the gap between germline ends came to 17 bases. The CDR3 DNA reads TGCGCCAGCTGCCCATCCGAATTGAGCTACGAGCAGTACTTC. Translation: CASCPSELSYEQYF.

The chain combines TRBV5-4 with TRBJ2-3, with D perhaps TRBD2 (6 bases). The CDR3 totals 13 residues. CDR1 and CDR2 from the germline V gene are SGHNT and YYREEE (reference sequence). V was shortened by 6 bases and J by 5 bases, with 13 bases between the two germline ends. Here the CDR3 reads CASTKGGKDTQYF. In DNA, the CDR3 is TGTGCCAGCACTAAAGGAGGGAAAGATACGCAGTATTTT.

The chain is built from TRBV4-1 and TRBJ2-7; 14 bases are a match to TRBD2. The CDR3 loop spans 19 amino acids. Trimming took 4 bases from V and 2 from J; bases not matched to a gene: 13. Germline V gives CDR1 MGHRA, CDR2 YSYEKL. The CDR3, as DNA: TGCGCCAGCAGCCCTAAGCCCGGGACTAGCGGGAGAATCACCTACGAGCAGTACTTC. Translated, it gives CASSPKPGTSGRITYEQYF.

J is TRBJ1-6 and V is TRBV7-9, with 7 bases fitting TRBD1. CDR3 length: 15 residues. Germline V gene data show CDR1 as SEHNR and CDR2 as FQNEAQ (reference sequence). Trimming took 5 bases from V and 7 from J; bases not matched to a gene: 8. The CDR3 sequence is CASSARDSQNSPLHF. CDR3 nucleotide sequence: TGTGCCAGCAGCGCTCGGGACAGTCAGAATTCACCCCTCCACTTT.

This clone has more than one count but fewer than ten. This sample also contains other DNA sequences that code for the same CDR3. The J gene is TRBJ1-2, the V gene TRBV5-1, with 8 bases lining up with TRBD1. The germline V gene encodes CDR1 SGHRS and CDR2 YFSETQ. The CDR3 has 14 amino acids. Losses at the gene ends were 0 bases for V and 4 bases for J; bases not matched to a gene: 2. DNA for the CDR3: TGCGCCAGCAGCTTGGACACAGGGGGCTATGGCTACACCTTC. Amino acids: CASSLDTGGYGYTF.

This clone was seen a few times. This chain joins TRBV5-6 and TRBJ1-1; D is ambiguous. Trimming pared 6 bases from V and 2 bases from J, leaving 11 bases between. CDR1 is SGHDT and CDR2 is YYEEEE in the germline V gene. The CDR3 spans 13 residues. The DNA for the CDR3 is TGTGCCAGCAACCGACTGCCTAACACTGAAGCTTTCTTT. Amino acids: CASNRLPNTEAFF.

V is TRBV13 and J is TRBJ1-1; D ambiguous. Per germline, CDR1 PRHDT and CDR2 FYEKMQ (reference sequence). V lost 4 bases to trimming and J lost 3 bases, with 18 bases between them. This CDR3 spans 16 amino acids. The CDR3 sequence is CASSSFGEGWDTEAFF. The CDR3 coding sequence is TGTGCCAGCAGCTCCTTCGGGGAGGGATGGGACACTGAAGCTTTCTTT.

CDR3 loop: CASSLGGDLLRDEKLFF. Written as DNA, the CDR3 is TGTGCCAGCAGCTTAGGGGGGGACTTACTACGGGATGAAAAACTGTTTTTT. V and J are TRBV7-8 and TRBJ1-4, with D perhaps matching TRBD1 (5 bases). Germline loops: CDR1 SGHVS, CDR2 FQNEAQ. The V end lost 1 base, the J end lost 6 bases, and 18 bases lay between the germline ends. The CDR3 sequence is 17 residues long.

V and J are TRBV12-5 and TRBJ2-7; D is undetermined. V was shortened by 0 bases and J by 0 bases, with 9 bases between the two germline ends. The CDR3 totals 15 residues. Germline CDR1 and CDR2: LGHNT and FRNRAP. The CDR3 DNA reads TGTGCTAGTGGTTTGGTAGTGAAGAGCTCCTACGAGCAGTACTTC. This gives the protein CASGLVVKSSYEQYF. Filled out from reference TRBV12-5 and TRBJ2-7, the complete variable domain reads DARVTQTPRHKVTEMGQEVTMRCQPILGHNTVFWYRQTMMQGLELLAYFRNRAPLDDSGMPKDRFSAEMPDATLATLKIQPSEPRDSAVYFCASGLVVKSSYEQYFGPGTRLTVT.

The gene calls are TRBV7-9 and TRBJ2-7; TRBD1 agrees at 8 bases. Looked up from germline, CDR1 is SEHNR and CDR2 is FQNEAQ (reference sequence). This CDR3 has 15 residues. The J segment lost 4 bases and the V segment lost 6 bases, leaving 11 bases of the junction unmatched. The CDR3 DNA reads as TGTGCCAGCAGTTTTACGACAGGGGCAGGGTACGAGCAGTACTTC. Its translation: CASSFTTGAGYEQYF.

On this clone itself: The sample has other DNA sequences that encode this CDR3 too. The V call is TRBV7-6, the J call TRBJ2-3; 15 bases map to TRBD2. The CDR3 contains 20 residues. Per the germline V gene, CDR1 is SGHVS and CDR2 is FNYEAQ. Germline trimming cut 3 bases from V and 4 bases from J; bases unmatched to any gene: 14. The CDR3 bases are TGTGCCAGCAGCTTTACCCGGACTAGCGGGAGGGCGGAAAGTGCAGATACGCAGTATTTT. Its translation: CASSFTRTSGRAESADTQYF. The complete variable domain, with remaining parts taken from reference TRBV7-6 and TRBJ2-3, reads GAGVSQSPRYKVTKRGQDVALRCDPISGHVSLYWYRQALGQGPEFLTYFNYEAQQDKSGLPNDRFSAERPEGSISTLTIQRTEQRDSAMYRCASSFTRTSGRAESADTQYFGPGTRLTVL.

The V call is TRBV30, the J call TRBJ1-3; D gene uncertain. V gave up 4 bases and J gave up 1 base, with 14 bases separating them. CDR3 length: 15 residues. From germline, CDR1 is GTSNPN and CDR2 SVGIG (reference sequence). CDR3 residues: CAWTGGLMSGNTIYF. As DNA, the CDR3 is TGTGCCTGGACCGGCGGACTGATGTCTGGAAACACCATATATTTT.

CDR3 DNA sequence: TGTGCCAGCAGTTTCCCCGAGGGAAGCGGGGGGCCCACAGATACGCAGTATTTT. Protein: CASSFPEGSGGPTDTQYF. This chain links TRBV28 with TRBJ2-3, with TRBD2 matching 9 bases. Germline-derived CDR1 and CDR2 are MDHEN and SYDVKM. V was clipped by 3 bases and J by 2 bases; unmatched bases: 12. The CDR3 runs to 18 residues. Looking up the rest from reference TRBV28 and TRBJ2-3 gives the full variable domain: DVKVTQSSRYLVKRTGEKVFLECVQDMDHENMFWYRQDPGLGLRLIYFSYDVKMKEKGDIPEGYSVSREKKERFSLILESASTNQTSMYLCASSFPEGSGGPTDTQYFGPGTRLTVL.

This chain joins TRBV5-1 and TRBJ2-3; no clear D gene. Germline assignment: CDR1 SGHRS and CDR2 YFSETQ. The V and J ends lost 0 bases and 0 bases respectively, with 11 bases between them. The CDR3 extends over 16 amino acids. In DNA, the CDR3 is TGCGCCAGCAGCTTGGGCGGAACCCCTAGCACAGATACGCAGTATTTT. Translating it yields CASSLGGTPSTDTQYF.

The chain links TRBV7-6 to TRBJ1-4; maybe TRBD1 (6 bases). V was pared by 5 bases and J by 5 bases, with 12 bases between. From germline, CDR1 is SGHVS and CDR2 FNYEAQ. CDR3 size: 14 residues. CDR3 in amino acids: CASSRVQGNEKLFF. CDR3 nucleotide sequence: TGTGCCAGCAGCCGCGTACAGGGAAATGAAAAACTGTTTTTT. Full variable domain (remainder filled in from reference TRBV7-6 and TRBJ1-4): GAGVSQSPRYKVTKRGQDVALRCDPISGHVSLYWYRQALGQGPEFLTYFNYEAQQDKSGLPNDRFSAERPEGSISTLTIQRTEQRDSAMYRCASSRVQGNEKLFFGSGTQLSVL.

This chain uses TRBV19 with TRBJ1-5; D remains ambiguous. This CDR3 is 16 amino acids long. V was shortened by 3 bases and J by 7 bases, with 19 bases between the two germline ends. CDR1 is LNHDA, CDR2 SQIVND, per germline (reference sequence). CDR3 amino acids: CASSIEEGRFRQPQHF. For the CDR3, the DNA is TGTGCCAGTAGTATTGAGGAGGGCCGATTTCGGCAGCCCCAGCATTTT.

The chain employs TRBV15 and TRBJ2-4, with 10 bases fitting TRBD1. Germline V gene lookup returns CDR1 LNHNV and CDR2 YYDKDF (reference sequence). The CDR3 extends over 14 amino acids. V dropped 1 base and J dropped 8; count of bases not matched to a gene: 2. The DNA for the CDR3 is TGTGCCACCAGCAGAGGACAGGGGGCTGACATTCAGTACTTC. This codes for CATSRGQGADIQYF.

The chain joins TRBV7-2 to TRBJ2-7; TRBD2 aligns across 7 bases. This CDR3 spans 15 amino acids. The V segment lost 1 base and the J segment 6 bases; nucleotides outside the gene matches: 9. Germline values: CDR1 SGHTA, CDR2 FQGNSA. The CDR3 DNA sequence: TGTGCCAGCAGCTTAGACCGGGAGGCTTTGTCCGAGCAGTACTTC. Its protein product is CASSLDREALSEQYF.

V usage is TRBV15 and J usage is TRBJ1-2; D is ambiguous. The CDR3 extends over 16 amino acids. The V and J ends lost 1 base and 4 bases respectively, with 16 bases between them. Germline values: CDR1 LNHNV, CDR2 YYDKDF (reference sequence). In DNA form, the CDR3 reads TGTGCCACCAGCAGAGTCGGAGCTGGAGTCTTCTATGGCTACACCTTC. Translating it yields CATSRVGAGVFYGYTF.

The chain uses TRBV19 and TRBJ1-2, with D possibly TRBD1 on 5 matching bases. Germline V CDR1 and CDR2: LNHDA, SQIVND (reference sequence). This CDR3 spans 12 amino acids. V was trimmed by 5 bases and J by 4 bases, leaving 8 bases between them. CDR3 amino acids: CASSADSYGYTF. Written as DNA, the CDR3 is TGTGCCAGTAGTGCCGACAGCTATGGCTACACCTTC.

The V and J genes are TRBV5-6 and TRBJ1-2; D is unclear. This CDR3 comprises 12 residues. CDR1 and CDR2 (germline): SGHDT, YYEEEE. V was trimmed by 0 bases and J by 6 bases, leaving 6 bases between them. The chain's CDR3 is CASSLALHGYTF. The CDR3 region has the DNA TGTGCCAGCAGCTTGGCCCTCCATGGCTACACCTTC.

In its sample, this clone was seen a few times. V and J are TRBV7-2 and TRBJ2-7; D gene ambiguous. Deletions cut 1 base from V and 2 bases from J, with 9 bases between. The CDR3 consists of 14 residues. Germline-derived CDR1 and CDR2 are SGHTA and FQGNSA. In nucleotides, the CDR3 is TGTGCCAGCAGCTTAGTAGAGCCCCCCTACGAGCAGTACTTC. Translation gives CASSLVEPPYEQYF.

The J gene is TRBJ2-3, the V gene TRBV7-2; no firm D call. The V and J ends lost 1 base and 4 bases respectively, with 9 bases between them. The CDR3 is 14 amino acids. Germline CDR1 SGHTA, CDR2 FQGNSA. CDR3 DNA sequence: TGTGCCAGCAGCTTAGATATTAGATCAGATACGCAGTATTTT. Protein: CASSLDIRSDTQYF. Full variable domain (outside the CDR3, taken from reference TRBV7-2 and TRBJ2-3): GAGVSQSPSNKVTEKGKDVELRCDPISGHTALYWYRQSLGQGLEFLIYFQGNSAPDKSGLPSDRFSAERTGGSVSTLTIQRTQQEDSAVYLCASSLDIRSDTQYFGPGTRLTVL.

V gene TRBV7-2 combines with J gene TRBJ2-2; weak D call: TRBD2 (6 bases). With 5 bases removed from V and 3 bases from J, the gap between germline ends came to 13 bases. The CDR3 loop spans 15 amino acids. Germline CDR1 SGHTA, CDR2 FQGNSA. This chain's CDR3 is CASSRGEADTGELFF. DNA for the CDR3: TGTGCCAGCAGCCGCGGGGAGGCGGACACCGGGGAGCTGTTTTTT.

In this sample, this clone turned up once. J is TRBJ1-2 and V is TRBV5-6; the D gene is possibly TRBD1 (5 bases). Germline CDR1 is SGHDT and CDR2 is YYEEEE. The CDR3 contains 14 residues. The ends were cut back, 4 bases at V and 2 bases at J, with 12 bases in the middle. The CDR3 here is CASSTRVFNYGYTF. Here the CDR3 DNA reads TGTGCCAGCAGCACCAGGGTTTTCAACTATGGCTACACCTTC.

CDR3 nucleotides: TGTGCCAGTAGTACGAGTAGCGGGTCTAGCACAGATACGCAGTATTTT. It translates to CASSTSSGSSTDTQYF. This sequence joins TRBV19 and TRBJ2-3; 7 bases are a match to TRBD2. V shed 4 bases, J shed 0 bases, and the junction held 7 bases outside the gene matches. The CDR3 extends over 16 amino acids. Germline V gives CDR1 LNHDA, CDR2 SQIVND (reference sequence).

The V gene is TRBV5-1, the J gene TRBJ2-7; 9 nucleotides line up with TRBD1. CDR1 is SGHRS and CDR2 is YFSETQ in the germline V gene. The V segment lost 0 bases and the J segment 4 bases; nucleotides outside the gene matches: 5. The CDR3 totals 15 residues. Written as DNA, the CDR3 is TGCGCCAGCAGCTTGGAGGGACAGGGTCATTACGAGCAGTACTTC. Translating gives CASSLEGQGHYEQYF. Filled out from reference TRBV5-1 and TRBJ2-7, the complete variable domain reads KAGVTQTPRYLIKTRGQQVTLSCSPISGHRSVSWYQQTPGQGLQFLFEYFSETQRNKGNFPGRFSGRQFSNSRSEMNVSTLELGDSALYLCASSLEGQGHYEQYFGPGTRLTVT.

The rearrangement uses TRBV7-8 and TRBJ2-5; D unclear. Looked up from germline, CDR1 is SGHVS and CDR2 is FQNEAQ. The V end was cut by 2 bases, the J end by 2 bases, with 15 bases between. CDR3 size: 16 residues. The CDR3 region has the DNA TGTGCCAGCAGCTTATCTCCGGGTCCTCAACAAGAGACCCAGTACTTC. Protein product: CASSLSPGPQQETQYF.

The gene calls are TRBV13 and TRBJ1-6, with D maybe TRBD1 (5 bases). Germline V lookup: CDR1 PRHDT, CDR2 FYEKMQ (reference sequence). The CDR3 loop spans 16 amino acids. Trimming took off 0 bases at V and 7 bases at J, with 13 bases between the two ends. CDR3 region: CASSLGQGRGNSPLHF. For the CDR3, the DNA is TGTGCCAGCAGCTTAGGCCAGGGACGGGGGAATTCACCCCTCCACTTT.